These 25 T cell receptor beta chains originate from one sample sequenced in a study of blood T cell repertoires in COVID-19. Data came from immunoSEQ multiplex PCR; TCRdb stores just in-frame clones and leaves some out. This repertoire shows around 160,000 clones, around 80% found once; its top ten account for 35% to 40%. Input material: peripheral blood. The receptors stem from a human donor in a cohort sampled during active COVID-19.

The rearrangement links TRBV6-2 or TRBV6-3 to TRBJ1-1; D is undetermined. The CDR3 totals 15 residues. The V end was cut by 5 bases, the J end by 1 base, with 14 bases between. Germline CDR1 is MNHEY and CDR2 is SVGEGT. The CDR3 DNA reads TGTGCCAGCAGTACCCGTGTAGTTGGGAACACTGAAGCTTTCTTT. Translation gives CASSTRVVGNTEAFF.

The rearrangement links TRBV18 to TRBJ2-7, with D maybe TRBD1 (6 bases). V was clipped by 3 bases and J by 0 bases, with 9 bases between them. The CDR3 has 14 amino acids. Germline V gene sequence: CDR1 KGHSH, CDR2 LQKENI. This CDR3 is CASSPDRFSYEQYF. CDR3 DNA: TGTGCCAGCTCACCCGACAGGTTCTCCTACGAGCAGTACTTC. Looking up the rest from reference TRBV18 and TRBJ2-7 gives the full variable domain: NAGVMQNPRHLVRRRGQEARLRCSPMKGHSHVYWYRQLPEEGLKFMVYLQKENIIDESGMPKERFSAEFPKEGPSILRIQQVVRGDSAAYFCASSPDRFSYEQYFGPGTRLTVT.

The count of this clone is one. J is TRBJ2-2 and V is TRBV7-6; D uncertain. Germline V gives CDR1 SGHVS, CDR2 FNYEAQ. This CDR3 is built from 15 residues. V was shortened by 5 bases and J by 0 bases, with 10 bases between the two germline ends. The CDR3 loop is CASSLTGSNTGELFF. In DNA, the CDR3 is TGTGCCAGCAGCCTGACTGGGTCGAACACCGGGGAGCTGTTTTTT.

The V call is TRBV5-4, the J call TRBJ2-1, with 8 positions matching TRBD1. The CDR3 is 13 amino acids. Trimming removed 2 bases from V and 6 bases from J; junction bases left unmatched: 1. Per germline, CDR1 SGHNT and CDR2 YYREEE (reference sequence). CDR3 residues: CASSLTGGNEQFF. The CDR3, as DNA: TGTGCCAGCAGCTTAACAGGGGGCAATGAGCAGTTCTTC.

J is TRBJ2-5 and V is TRBV30; 9 nucleotides match TRBD2. Trimming removed 3 bases from V and 4 bases from J; junction bases left unmatched: 6. CDR3 length: 14 amino acids. CDR1 GTSNPN and CDR2 SVGIG come from the germline V gene (reference sequence). CDR3 DNA: TGTGCCTGGAGGAATAGCGGGGGTGGAGAGACCCAGTACTTC. It translates to CAWRNSGGGETQYF.

The genes are TRBV7-2 and TRBJ2-2, with a possible D match to TRBD2 (7 bases). Germline values: CDR1 SGHTA, CDR2 FQGNSA. CDR3 length: 16 residues. V was cut by 0 bases and J by 4 bases, with 12 bases left in between. CDR3 residues: CASSLAGGAGTGELFF. As DNA, the CDR3 is TGTGCCAGCAGCTTAGCGGGGGGGGCGGGCACCGGGGAGCTGTTTTTT.

In DNA, the CDR3 is TGTGCCAGCAGCCAAGACACCGGACTCCTAGCCAAAAACATTCAGTACTTC. This sequence encodes CASSQDTGLLAKNIQYF. The V gene is TRBV3-1 (or the pseudogene TRBV3-2), the J gene TRBJ2-4; TRBD2 is a possible D gene (5 bases). The V end was cut by 0 bases, the J end by 0 bases, with 12 bases between. The CDR3 totals 17 residues. The germline CDR1 and CDR2 sequences are LGHDT and YNNKEL (reference sequence).

The chain links TRBV5-1 to TRBJ2-6; TRBD1 matches 9 bases. This CDR3 is built from 16 residues. CDR1 is SGHRS and CDR2 is YFSETQ in the germline V gene. The V and J ends lost 7 bases and 0 bases, in that order; junction bases with no gene match: 5. The CDR3, as DNA: TGCGCCAGCCGACAGGGGGTAATCTCTGGGGCCAACGTCCTGACTTTC. It specifies CASRQGVISGANVLTF.

This chain links TRBV5-1 with TRBJ2-5; 10 bases map to TRBD2. Germline V CDR1 and CDR2: SGHRS, YFSETQ. Trimming at V came to 2 bases and at J to 5 bases, leaving 3 bases not matched to a gene. This CDR3 contains 14 residues. CDR3 loop: CASSLQLAGETQYF. The CDR3 DNA reads TGCGCCAGCAGCTTACAACTAGCGGGGGAGACCCAGTACTTC.

V and J are TRBV11-3 and TRBJ2-7, with 9 bases identical to TRBD1. This CDR3 region has 15 residues. Germline CDR1 reads SGHNT; CDR2 reads YENEEA. V lost 4 bases to trimming and J lost 5 bases; unmatched junction nucleotides: 9. The CDR3 sequence: CASSSRDRVSDEQYF. Here the CDR3 DNA reads TGTGCCAGCAGCTCCCGGGACAGGGTTTCCGACGAGCAGTACTTC.

The chain uses TRBV6-6 and TRBJ1-2; TRBD1 might be the D (6 bases). V gave up 2 bases and J gave up 4 bases, with 8 bases separating them. This CDR3 is built from 13 residues. Looked up from germline, CDR1 is MNHNY and CDR2 is SVGAGI (reference sequence). CDR3 coding DNA: TGTGCCAGCAGTTACGACAGGCCCTATGGCTACACCTTC. It is translated as CASSYDRPYGYTF.

The rearrangement joins TRBV30 to TRBJ2-1, with TRBD1 matching 11 bases. Losses at the gene ends were 0 bases for V and 8 bases for J; bases not matched to a gene: 6. Germline loops: CDR1 GTSNPN, CDR2 SVGIG (reference sequence). The CDR3 loop spans 15 amino acids. DNA of the CDR3: TGTGCCTGGAGTGTACGGACAGGGGGCAGGGATGAGCAGTTCTTC. Protein product: CAWSVRTGGRDEQFF.

This sequence joins TRBV7-6 and TRBJ1-2; 8 nucleotides align to TRBD1. Germline V gene sequence: CDR1 SGHVS, CDR2 FNYEAQ. This CDR3 comprises 15 residues. Losses at the gene ends were 5 bases for V and 1 base for J; bases not matched to a gene: 6. The CDR3 DNA reads as TGTGCCAGCAGCCCGAGGGACAGGCTTAACTATGGCTACACCTTC. This sequence encodes CASSPRDRLNYGYTF. The entire variable domain, with the rest obtained from reference TRBV7-6 and TRBJ1-2, is as follows: GAGVSQSPRYKVTKRGQDVALRCDPISGHVSLYWYRQALGQGPEFLTYFNYEAQQDKSGLPNDRFSAERPEGSISTLTIQRTEQRDSAMYRCASSPRDRLNYGYTFGSGTRLTVV.

This sequence joins TRBV30 and TRBJ2-4, with D possibly matching TRBD1 (6 bases). The CDR3 length is 13 residues. Germline V gives CDR1 GTSNPN, CDR2 SVGIG (reference sequence). Trimming took 3 bases from V and 6 from J, leaving 12 bases between them. This CDR3 is CAWRVRGSNIQYF. CDR3 DNA: TGTGCCTGGAGGGTCAGGGGATCAAACATTCAGTACTTC.

The rearrangement uses TRBV28 and TRBJ2-2; 7 positions agree with TRBD1. The V gene end was trimmed by 2 bases and the J gene end by 2 bases; junction bases not matched to a gene: 2. Germline assignment: CDR1 MDHEN and CDR2 SYDVKM. The CDR3 is 15 residues long. CDR3 in amino acids: CASSLGTVNTGELFF. The DNA for the CDR3 is TGTGCCAGCAGTTTAGGGACAGTCAACACCGGGGAGCTGTTTTTT.

The CDR3 nucleotides are TGTGCCAGCAGCTTAGAGGTCAGGGGGTTGGGTGAGCAGTACTTC. Its translation is CASSLEVRGLGEQYF. This rearrangement joins TRBV11-2 to TRBJ2-7; TRBD1 agrees at 7 bases. With 0 bases clipped from V and 7 bases from J, the junction kept 9 bases outside the gene matches. Germline V gives CDR1 SGHAT, CDR2 FQNNGV. This CDR3 has 15 residues.

The J gene is TRBJ1-5, the V gene TRBV27; maybe TRBD1 (5 bases). CDR1 and CDR2 from the germline V gene are MNHEY and SMNVEV (reference sequence). The CDR3 covers 15 residues. Trimming removed 6 bases from V and 0 bases from J, with 12 bases in between. CDR3 coding DNA: TGTGCCAGCAGGCGGGACGGGGATAGCAATCAGCCCCAGCATTTT. This sequence encodes CASRRDGDSNQPQHF.

This chain links TRBV5-5 with TRBJ2-1; maybe TRBD2 (6 bases). This CDR3 is built from 14 residues. The germline V gene has CDR1 SGHKS and CDR2 YYEKEE (reference sequence). Trimming removed 6 bases at V and 8 bases at J, with 18 bases between. Here the CDR3 reads CASIGAGLADEQFF. CDR3 sequence (DNA): TGTGCCAGCATCGGCGCGGGGTTAGCGGATGAGCAGTTCTTC.

Remarks on this clone: Germline is not matched at one junction end, which may reflect a read error. Other DNA sequences from this sample encode an identical CDR3 as well. This chain connects TRBV7-7 to TRBJ2-7; 10 nucleotides line up with TRBD1. The germline CDR1 and CDR2 sequences are SSHAT and FNYEAQ (reference sequence). CDR3 length equals 15 residues. DNA of the CDR3: TGTGCTAGCAGCTTAGGGGACAGGGGTTCCTACGAGCAGTACTTC. This translates into CASSLGDRGSYEQYF.

The chain couples TRBV14 to TRBJ2-7; D is perhaps TRBD1 (6 bases). Germline CDR1 reads SGHDN; CDR2 reads FVKESK. This CDR3 is built from 15 residues. The ends were cut back, 2 bases at V and 0 bases at J, with 11 bases in the middle. The chain's CDR3 is CASSQRDTSSYEQYF. Here the CDR3 DNA reads TGTGCCAGCAGCCAACGGGACACCAGCTCCTACGAGCAGTACTTC.

CDR3 sequence reads: CASSHTSGRGWGYTF. CDR3 in DNA: TGTGCCAGCAGCCATACTTCGGGGCGGGGCTGGGGCTACACCTTC. The chain employs TRBV3-1 (or the pseudogene TRBV3-2) and TRBJ1-2, with D possibly being TRBD1 (5 bases). The CDR3 totals 15 residues. Per germline, CDR1 LGHDT and CDR2 YNNKEL (reference sequence). V lost 3 bases to trimming and J lost 8 bases, with 19 bases between them.

This clone was seen more than once but under ten times. This chain links TRBV9 with TRBJ2-5, with TRBD2 identical over 10 bases. CDR1 is SGDLS and CDR2 is YYNGEE in the germline V gene. The CDR3 spans 16 residues. Germline trimming cut 0 bases from V and 1 base from J; bases unmatched to any gene: 3. For the CDR3, the DNA is TGTGCCAGCAGCGTAGCGGTAGCGGGGGGCCAAGAGACCCAGTACTTC. It encodes CASSVAVAGGQETQYF.

The chain joins TRBV9 to TRBJ1-5; possible D gene TRBD1, 6 bases. Germline V gene sequence: CDR1 SGDLS, CDR2 YYNGEE. The germline V and J ends were trimmed by 3 bases and 8 bases, with 15 bases remaining between them. This CDR3 has 14 residues. The chain's CDR3 is CASSALGAGEPQHF. The CDR3 coding sequence is TGTGCCAGCAGCGCCCTGGGGGCCGGAGAGCCCCAGCATTTT. Full variable domain (rest looked up from reference TRBV9 and TRBJ1-5): DSGVTQTPKHLITATGQRVTLRCSPRSGDLSVYWYQQSLDQGLQFLIQYYNGEERAKGNILERFSAQQFPDLHSELNLSSLELGDSALYFCASSALGAGEPQHFGDGTRLSIL.

This chain joins TRBV18 and TRBJ2-2; D is possibly TRBD1 (6 bases). The CDR3 length is 16 residues. Germline V gene lookup returns CDR1 KGHSH and CDR2 LQKENI. The V and J ends lost 3 bases and 5 bases respectively, with 16 bases between them. The CDR3 reads CASSPSPDRVTGELFF. The DNA of the CDR3 is TGTGCCAGCTCACCTTCCCCGGACAGAGTTACCGGGGAGCTGTTTTTT. The full variable domain, completed using reference TRBV18 and TRBJ2-2, is NAGVMQNPRHLVRRRGQEARLRCSPMKGHSHVYWYRQLPEEGLKFMVYLQKENIIDESGMPKERFSAEFPKEGPSILRIQQVVRGDSAAYFCASSPSPDRVTGELFFGEGSRLTVL.

V and J are TRBV21-1 and TRBJ1-1; the table gives TRBD1 as D, unverified against the DNA. TRBV21-1 is assigned pseudogene status. There are 14 residues in the CDR3. The CDR3 is CASSLTEPNTEAFF. DNA of the CDR3: TGTGCCAGCAGCTTGACAGAACCGAACACTGAAGCTTTCTTT.